This T cell receptor (beta chain) emerged from a study of blood T cell repertoires in COVID-19. Assay: immunoSEQ multiplex PCR; the TCRdb copy retains only in-frame clones and omits some. The sample carries tens of thousands of clones, roughly nine tenths recorded once. Germline assignment: CDR1 SGHTA and CDR2 FQGNSA. The CDR3 runs 14 residues. Trimming removed 1 base from V and 6 bases from J, with 9 bases in between. The V call is TRBV7-2, the J call TRBJ2-2; D is ambiguous. The origin of this receptor is an older woman with COVID-19, enrolled during active disease. The specimen sequenced was peripheral blood. CDR3 amino acids: CASSLVTGPGELFF. The CDR3 DNA reads TGTGCCAGCAGCTTAGTGACGGGTCCCGGGGAGCTGTTTTTT.